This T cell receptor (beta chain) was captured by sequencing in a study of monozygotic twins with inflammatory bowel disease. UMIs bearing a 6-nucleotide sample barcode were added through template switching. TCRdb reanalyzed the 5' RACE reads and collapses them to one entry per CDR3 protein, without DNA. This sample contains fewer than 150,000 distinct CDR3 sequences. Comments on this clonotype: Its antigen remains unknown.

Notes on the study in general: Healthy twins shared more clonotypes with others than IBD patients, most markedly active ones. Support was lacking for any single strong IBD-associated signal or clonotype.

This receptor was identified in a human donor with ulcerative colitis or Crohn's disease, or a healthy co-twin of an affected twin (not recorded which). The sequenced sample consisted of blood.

The CDR3 loop is CASSLSWGVSYEQYF. This chain joins TRBV27 and TRBJ2-7; TCRdb's D call of TRBD1 is untestable without DNA. Germline lookup yields CDR1 MNHEY and CDR2 SMNVEV (reference sequence). This CDR3 has 15 amino acids.